This TCR beta chain was captured by sequencing in a study of beta chain features in type 1 diabetes. Broader study findings: Shortening of TCRB CDR3s, moderate but significant, appeared in all four CD4+ subsets of Type 1 diabetes patients. Cells that show high TCR expression could be over-represented by cDNA sequencing.

With regard to this clone: The target antigen is unknown.

Expressed TCRB transcripts were sequenced because the isolated RNA had all been reverse transcribed beforehand. The repertoire was sequenced with immunoSEQ multiplex PCR; TCRdb's copy has only in-frame clones and lacks some. The sample yields 150,000 to 180,000 clones, about a tenth seen once. Sorting with CD45RO/CCR7/CD25/CD127/CD95/CD27 yielded naive, central memory, regulatory and stem-like memory CD4+ cells. Sorting produced populations that all topped 95% purity. The length of the CDR3 is 11 residues. The ends lost 11 bases at V and 8 bases at J; junction bases unmatched: 7. Looked up from germline, CDR1 is MNHNS and CDR2 is SASEGT.

The source material was central memory CD4+ T cells from blood. This rearrangement joins TRBV6-1 to TRBJ1-2, with 8 bases matching TRBD1. The source of this sequence is a man aged 25 to 45 with type 1 diabetes. CDR3: CAASSGGGYTF. As DNA, the CDR3 is TGTGCCGCATCCTCAGGGGGCGGCTACACCTTC.